This TCR beta chain stems from a study of cytomegalovirus exposure and HLA in healthy donors. Study observations and caveats: Reports indicated that the classifier achieved high specificity and sensitivity in diagnosing cytomegalovirus status.

Germline V lookup: CDR1 MNHEY, CDR2 SMNVEV (reference sequence). The CDR3 consists of 14 residues. Unmatched junction bases numbered 4, after V lost 3 bases and J lost 7 bases. Comment on this clone: Antigen unknown.

TCRdb's table, derived via immunoSEQ multiplex PCR, lists solely in-frame clones and lacks some. The profile covers hundreds of thousands of clones, with over 75% appearing a single time and about 0.85% taken by the ten largest. This receptor was identified in a woman between 18 and 29 years old in good health and CMV-seronegative. The gene calls are TRBV27 and TRBJ1-5, with 9 bases fitting TRBD1. Source material: PBMCs. CDR3 loop: CASSFMGQGQPQHF. The CDR3 DNA is TGTGCCAGCAGTTTTATGGGACAGGGCCAGCCCCAGCATTTT.